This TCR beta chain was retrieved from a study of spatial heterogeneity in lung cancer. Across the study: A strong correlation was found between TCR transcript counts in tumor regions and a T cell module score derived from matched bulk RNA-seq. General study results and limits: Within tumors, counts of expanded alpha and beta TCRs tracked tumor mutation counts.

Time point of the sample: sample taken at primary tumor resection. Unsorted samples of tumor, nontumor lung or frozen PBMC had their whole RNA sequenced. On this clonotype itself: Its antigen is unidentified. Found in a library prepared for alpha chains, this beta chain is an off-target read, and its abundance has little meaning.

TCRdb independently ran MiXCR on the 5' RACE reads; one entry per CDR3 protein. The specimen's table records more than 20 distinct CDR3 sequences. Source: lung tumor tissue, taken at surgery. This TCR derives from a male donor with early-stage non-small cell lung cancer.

In nucleotides, the CDR3 is TGTGCCAGCGGGGGGACTCGGAAAACAGATACGCAGTATTTT. Its protein product is CASGGTRKTDTQYF. The V gene is TRBV6-6, the J gene TRBJ2-3; tentative D call: TRBD2 (6 bases). V lost 8 bases and J lost 3, with 15 bases in between. CDR1 is MNHNY, CDR2 SVGAGI, per germline (reference sequence). This CDR3 has 14 residues.